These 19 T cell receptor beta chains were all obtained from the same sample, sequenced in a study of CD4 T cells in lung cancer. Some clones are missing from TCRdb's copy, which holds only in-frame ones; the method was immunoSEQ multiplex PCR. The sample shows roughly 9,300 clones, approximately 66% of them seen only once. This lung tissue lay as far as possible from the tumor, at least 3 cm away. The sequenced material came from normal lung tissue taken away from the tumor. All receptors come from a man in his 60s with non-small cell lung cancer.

The CDR3 here is CASRAYSGGTRGNQPQHF. CDR3 sequence (DNA): TGTGCCAGCAGAGCGTATTCAGGGGGCACTAGGGGCAATCAGCCCCAGCATTTT. The chain uses TRBV7-2 and TRBJ1-5, with 8 bases fitting TRBD1. The J segment lost 2 bases and the V segment lost 6 bases, leaving 15 bases of the junction unmatched. Germline CDR1 reads SGHTA; CDR2 reads FQGNSA. This CDR3 region has 18 residues. The variable domain in full, with the rest retrieved from reference TRBV7-2 and TRBJ1-5, is GAGVSQSPSNKVTEKGKDVELRCDPISGHTALYWYRQSLGQGLEFLIYFQGNSAPDKSGLPSDRFSAERTGGSVSTLTIQRTQQEDSAVYLCASRAYSGGTRGNQPQHFGDGTRLSIL.

The CDR3 protein is CTSLPGTGGGELFF. CDR3 coding DNA: TGCACCAGCTTACCCGGGACAGGGGGCGGGGAGCTGTTTTTT. This chain links TRBV1 with TRBJ2-2; the table's D call of TRBD1 was not tested on the DNA. TRBV1 is recorded as a pseudogene. The CDR3 is 14 amino acids.

CDR3 in amino acids: CASSEEMGGSGNTIYF. The CDR3 nucleotides read TGTGCCAGCAGTGAAGAGATGGGGGGATCCGGAAACACCATATATTTT. This chain links TRBV6-1 with TRBJ1-3; a possible D gene is TRBD1 (5 bases). V was shortened by 1 base and J by 4 bases, with 14 bases between the two germline ends. This CDR3 region has 16 residues. Germline V gene lookup returns CDR1 MNHNS and CDR2 SASEGT.

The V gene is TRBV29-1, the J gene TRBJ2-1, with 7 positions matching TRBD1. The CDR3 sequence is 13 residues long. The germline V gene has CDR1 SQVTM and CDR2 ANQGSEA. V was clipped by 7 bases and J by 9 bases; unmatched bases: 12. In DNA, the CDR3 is TGCAGCGCCGAAATAGGACAGGCGGGTGAGCAGTTCTTC. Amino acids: CSAEIGQAGEQFF.

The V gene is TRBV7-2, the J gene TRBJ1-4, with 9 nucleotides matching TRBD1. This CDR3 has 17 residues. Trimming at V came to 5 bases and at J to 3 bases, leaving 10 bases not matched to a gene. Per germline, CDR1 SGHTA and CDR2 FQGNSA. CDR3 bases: TGTGCCAGCAGCGTCGGGACAGGGTTGTGGGCTAATGAAAAACTGTTTTTT. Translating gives CASSVGTGLWANEKLFF.

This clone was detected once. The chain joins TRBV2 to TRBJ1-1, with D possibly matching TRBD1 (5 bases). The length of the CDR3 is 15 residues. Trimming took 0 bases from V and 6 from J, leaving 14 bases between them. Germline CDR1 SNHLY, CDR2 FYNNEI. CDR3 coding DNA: TGTGCCAGCAGTGAAGCGCTTAAGGGGATGGCTGAAGCTTTCTTT. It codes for CASSEALKGMAEAFF. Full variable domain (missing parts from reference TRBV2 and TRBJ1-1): EPEVTQTPSHQVTQMGQEVILRCVPISNHLYFYWYRQILGQKVEFLVSFYNNEISEKSEIFDDQFSVERPDGSNFTLKIRSTKLEDSAMYFCASSEALKGMAEAFFGQGTRLTVV.

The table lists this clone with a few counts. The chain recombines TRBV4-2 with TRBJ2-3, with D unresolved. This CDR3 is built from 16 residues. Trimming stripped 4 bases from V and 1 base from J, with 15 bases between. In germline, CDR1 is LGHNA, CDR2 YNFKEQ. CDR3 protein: CASSRMTRRGTDTQYF. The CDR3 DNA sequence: TGTGCCAGCAGCCGAATGACCCGACGGGGCACAGATACGCAGTATTTT.

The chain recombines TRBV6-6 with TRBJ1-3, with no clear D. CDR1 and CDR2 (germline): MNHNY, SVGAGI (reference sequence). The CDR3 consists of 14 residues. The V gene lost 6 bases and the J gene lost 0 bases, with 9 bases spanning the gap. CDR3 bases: TGTGCCAGCAGCACGACACCCTCTGGAAACACCATATATTTT. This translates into CASSTTPSGNTIYF.

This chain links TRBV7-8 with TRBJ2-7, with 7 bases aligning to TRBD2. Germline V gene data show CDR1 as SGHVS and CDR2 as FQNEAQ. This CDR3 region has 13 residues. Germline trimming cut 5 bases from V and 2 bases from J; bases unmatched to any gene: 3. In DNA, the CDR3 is TGTGCCAGCAGCGGGACTACGACCTACGAGCAGTACGTC. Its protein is CASSGTTTYEQYV.

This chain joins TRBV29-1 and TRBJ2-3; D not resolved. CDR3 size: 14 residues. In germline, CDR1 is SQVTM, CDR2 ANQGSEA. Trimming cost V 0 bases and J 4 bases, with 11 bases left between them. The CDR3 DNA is TGCAGCGTTGAAGACCCTGGGCCGCCAGATACGCAGTATTTT. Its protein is CSVEDPGPPDTQYF.

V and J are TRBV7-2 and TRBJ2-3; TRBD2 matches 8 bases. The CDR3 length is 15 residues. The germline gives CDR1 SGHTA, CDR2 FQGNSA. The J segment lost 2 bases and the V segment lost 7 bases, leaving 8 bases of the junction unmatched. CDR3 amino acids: CASKAGEGDTDTQYF. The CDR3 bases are TGTGCCAGCAAAGCGGGAGAGGGTGACACAGATACGCAGTATTTT.

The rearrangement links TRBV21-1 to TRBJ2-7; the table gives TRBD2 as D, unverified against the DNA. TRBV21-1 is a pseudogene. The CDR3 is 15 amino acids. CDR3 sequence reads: CASTPLDGKTYEQYF. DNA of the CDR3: TGTGCCAGCACTCCTCTCGACGGGAAGACCTACGAGCAGTACTTC.

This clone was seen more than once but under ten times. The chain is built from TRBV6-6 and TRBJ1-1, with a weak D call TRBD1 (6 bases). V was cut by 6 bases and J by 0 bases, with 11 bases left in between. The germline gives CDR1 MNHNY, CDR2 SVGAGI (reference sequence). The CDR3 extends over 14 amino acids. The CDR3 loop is CASRPGGMNTEAFF. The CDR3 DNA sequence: TGTGCCAGCAGGCCGGGGGGCATGAACACTGAAGCTTTCTTT.

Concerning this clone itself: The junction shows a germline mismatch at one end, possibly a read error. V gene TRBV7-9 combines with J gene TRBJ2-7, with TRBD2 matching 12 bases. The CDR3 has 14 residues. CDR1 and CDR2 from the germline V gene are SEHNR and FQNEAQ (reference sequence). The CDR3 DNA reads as TGTGCCAGCAGCCTAGCGGGAGGGTCCTACGAGCAGTACTTC. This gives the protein CASSLAGGSYEQYF. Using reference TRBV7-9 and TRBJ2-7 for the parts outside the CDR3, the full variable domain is DTGVSQNPRHKITKRGQNVTFRCDPISEHNRLYWYRQTLGQGPEFLTYFQNEAQLEKSRLLSDRFSAERPKGSFSTLEIQRTEQGDSAMYLCASSLAGGSYEQYFGPGTRLTVT.

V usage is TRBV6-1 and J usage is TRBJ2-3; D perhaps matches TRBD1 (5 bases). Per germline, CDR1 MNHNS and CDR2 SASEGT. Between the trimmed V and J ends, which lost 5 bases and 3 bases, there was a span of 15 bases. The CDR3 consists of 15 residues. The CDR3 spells CASSRWGASTDTQYF. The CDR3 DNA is TGTGCCAGCAGTAGATGGGGCGCAAGTACAGATACGCAGTATTTT.

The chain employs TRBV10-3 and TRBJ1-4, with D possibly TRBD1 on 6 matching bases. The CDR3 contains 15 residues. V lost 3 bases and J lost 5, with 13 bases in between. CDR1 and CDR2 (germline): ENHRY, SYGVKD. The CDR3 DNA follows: TGTGCCATCAGTGAAGAACAGGGTGGAAATGAAAAACTGTTTTTT. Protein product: CAISEEQGGNEKLFF.

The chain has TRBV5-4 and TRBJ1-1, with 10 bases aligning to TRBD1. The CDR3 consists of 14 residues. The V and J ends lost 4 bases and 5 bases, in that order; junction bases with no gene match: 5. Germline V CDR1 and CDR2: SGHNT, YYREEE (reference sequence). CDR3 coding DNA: TGTGCCAGCAGCATACAGGGACAGGGGACTGAAGCTTTCTTT. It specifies CASSIQGQGTEAFF.

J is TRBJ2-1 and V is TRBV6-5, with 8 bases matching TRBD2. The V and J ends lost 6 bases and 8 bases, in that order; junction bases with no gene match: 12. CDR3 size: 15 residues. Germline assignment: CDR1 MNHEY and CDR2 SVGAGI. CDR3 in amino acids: CASSLRSGSIYEQFF. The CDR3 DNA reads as TGTGCCAGCAGCCTACGCAGCGGGAGTATCTATGAGCAGTTCTTC.

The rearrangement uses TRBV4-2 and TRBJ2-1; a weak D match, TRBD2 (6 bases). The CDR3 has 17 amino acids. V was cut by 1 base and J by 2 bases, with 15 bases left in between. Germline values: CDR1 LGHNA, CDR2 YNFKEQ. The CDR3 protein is CASSQAQVADAYNEQFF. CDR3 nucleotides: TGTGCCAGCAGCCAAGCCCAGGTAGCGGATGCCTACAATGAGCAGTTCTTC.